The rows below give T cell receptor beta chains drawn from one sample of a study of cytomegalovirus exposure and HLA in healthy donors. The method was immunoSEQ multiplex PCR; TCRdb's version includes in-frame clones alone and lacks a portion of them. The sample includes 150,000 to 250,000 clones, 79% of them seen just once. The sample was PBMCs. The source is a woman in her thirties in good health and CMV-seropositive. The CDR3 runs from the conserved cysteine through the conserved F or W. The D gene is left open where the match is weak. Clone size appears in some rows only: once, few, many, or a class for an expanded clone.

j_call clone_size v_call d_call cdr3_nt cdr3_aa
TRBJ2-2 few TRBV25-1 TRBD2 TGTGCCAGCAGCGATGGACTAGCGGGGGACACCGGGGAGCTGTTTTTT CASSDGLAGDTGELFF
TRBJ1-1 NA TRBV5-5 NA TGTGCCAGCAGCTCCAGTACCAACACTGAAGCTTTCTTT CASSSSTNTEAFF
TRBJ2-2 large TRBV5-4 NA TGTGCCAGCACCTGGGGGGGCGGGTCGGGGGAGCTGTTTTTT CASTWGGGSGELFF
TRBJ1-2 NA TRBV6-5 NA TGTGCCAGCAGTTATTTTCGGGGATCAGGCTACACCTTC CASSYFRGSGYTF
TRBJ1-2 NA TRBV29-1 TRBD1 TGCAGCGTTGTATTACAGGGGGCAGGCTATGGCTACACCTTC CSVVLQGAGYGYTF
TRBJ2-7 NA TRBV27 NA TGTGCCAGCAGTTTAGCAGGGGCTTTTTACGAGCAGTACTTC CASSLAGAFYEQYF
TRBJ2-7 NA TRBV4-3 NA TGCGCCAGCAGCCAGGGAGGGGGGGCCTACGAGCAGTACTTC CASSQGGGAYEQYF
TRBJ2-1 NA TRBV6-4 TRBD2 TGTGCCAGCAGTGACTACCCGACTAGCGGCAACAATGAGCAGTTCTTC CASSDYPTSGNNEQFF
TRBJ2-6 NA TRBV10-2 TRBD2 TGCGCCAGCAGTGGACTAGCGGGAGGAGCGGGGGCCAACGTCCTGACTTTC CASSGLAGGAGANVLTF
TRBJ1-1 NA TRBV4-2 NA TGTGCCAGCAGCCAAGAGGGCAGCCTGAACACTGAAGCTTTCTTT CASSQEGSLNTEAFF
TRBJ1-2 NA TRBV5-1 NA TGCGCCAGCAGCCCCGCCGGGGGGCCTGGCTACACCTTC CASSPAGGPGYTF
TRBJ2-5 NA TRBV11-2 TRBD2 TGTGCCAGCAGCTTAGTGCTAGCGGGTCAGAAAGTTGGGCAAGAGACCCAGTACTTC CASSLVLAGQKVGQETQYF
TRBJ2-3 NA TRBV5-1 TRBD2 TGCGCCAGCAGCCCTATAGCGGGAGGGCCAGATACGCAGTATTTT CASSPIAGGPDTQYF
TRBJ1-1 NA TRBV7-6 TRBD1 TGTGCCAGCAGCTCTATCCGCCGGACAGGACGCCCTCTGAACACTGAAGCTTTCTTT CASSSIRRTGRPLNTEAFF
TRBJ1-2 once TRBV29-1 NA TGCAGCGTTGAACCCCCAAACAGGAGGGCATATGGCTACACCTTC CSVEPPNRRAYGYTF
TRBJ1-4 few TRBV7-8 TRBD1 TGTGCCAGCAGCTTTGGTACAGGGGTTGAAAAACTGTTTTTT CASSFGTGVEKLFF
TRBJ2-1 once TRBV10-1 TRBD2 TGCGCCAGCAGTGAGTCGTTGGCTAGCGGGCTCGGTGTGCAGTTCTTC CASSESLASGLGVQFF
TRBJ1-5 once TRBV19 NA TGTGCCAGTAGTATAAGGGGTGGCAATCAGCCCCAGCATTTT CASSIRGGNQPQHF
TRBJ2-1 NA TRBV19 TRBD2 TGTGCCAGTAGTATAAATCCTAGCGGGAGTCATCAGTTCTTC CASSINPSGSHQFF
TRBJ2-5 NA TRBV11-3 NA TGTGCCAGCAGCTTAGGGGGGGAAGAGACCCAGTACTTC CASSLGGEETQYF
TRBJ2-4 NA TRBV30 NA TGTGCCTGGGAGGGGGGGACGGTGACCAAAAACATTCAGTACTTC CAWEGGTVTKNIQYF
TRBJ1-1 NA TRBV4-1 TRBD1 TGCGCCAGCAGCCATTTACCGGGACAGGGGGCAGAGGACACTGAAGCTTTCTTT CASSHLPGQGAEDTEAFF
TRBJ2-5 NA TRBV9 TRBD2 TGTGCCAGCAGCCCAGGACTAGCACAAGAGACCCAGTACTTC CASSPGLAQETQYF
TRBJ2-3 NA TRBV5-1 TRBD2 TGCGCCAGCAGCTTGAGGAGGAGCGGGGGCACAGATACGCAGTATTTT CASSLRRSGGTDTQYF
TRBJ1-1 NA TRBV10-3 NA TGTGCCATCAGTGATGACAGTCGAATGAGCACTGAAGCTTTCTTT CAISDDSRMSTEAFF
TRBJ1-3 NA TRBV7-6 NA TGTGCCAGCAGCTTAGCCCTCGTGGGCAGGGCTTCTGGAAACACCATATATTTT CASSLALVGRASGNTIYF
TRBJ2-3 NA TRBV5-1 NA TGCGCCAGCAGCTTGGGGCCTACAGATACGCAGTATTTT CASSLGPTDTQYF
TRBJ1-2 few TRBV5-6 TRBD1 TGTGCCAGCAGCACTGGGACAGGGAAAAACTATGGCTACACCTTC CASSTGTGKNYGYTF
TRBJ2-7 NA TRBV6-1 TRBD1 TGTGCCAGCAGAACCGGGACAGGGATCTACGAGCAGTACTTC CASRTGTGIYEQYF
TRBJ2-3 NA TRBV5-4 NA TGTGCCAGCAGCTTAGGCGGGGTTAGCACAGATACGCAGTATTTT CASSLGGVSTDTQYF
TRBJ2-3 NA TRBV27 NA TGTGCCAGCAGTTCCCTAGAACCCCGGTGGATAGATACGCAGTATTTT CASSSLEPRWIDTQYF
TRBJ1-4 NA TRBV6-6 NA TGTGCCAGCATGGCGGGGACTAATGAAAAACTGTTTTTT CASMAGTNEKLFF
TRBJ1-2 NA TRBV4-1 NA TGCGCCAGCAGCCCGCTCCAGGGGCCCCAAGCTAACTATGGCTACACCTTC CASSPLQGPQANYGYTF
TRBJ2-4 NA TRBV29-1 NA TGCAGCGTTCCTACTCCTCCGGGACTCCGGACGGGAAACATTCAGTACTTC CSVPTPPGLRTGNIQYF
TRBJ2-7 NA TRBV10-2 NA TGCGCCAGCAGTGAGGCAGGGTTGGAAGAGCAGTACTTC CASSEAGLEEQYF
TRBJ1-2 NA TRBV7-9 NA TGTGCCAGCAGCTTAGGAGGGAACTATGGCTACACCTTC CASSLGGNYGYTF
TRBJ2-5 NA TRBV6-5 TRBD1 TGTGCCAGCAGTATCAGGGGGCTAGAGACCCAGTACTTC CASSIRGLETQYF
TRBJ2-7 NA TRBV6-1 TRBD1 TGTGCCAGCAGTGAAACGCCCGGGACAGGGCTTGAGCAGTACTTC CASSETPGTGLEQYF
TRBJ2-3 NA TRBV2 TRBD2 TGTGCCAGCAGTCGACTAGCGGGAATGGATACGCAGTATTTT CASSRLAGMDTQYF
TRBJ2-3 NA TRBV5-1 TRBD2 TGCGCCAGCAGCTTTCTAGCGGGGGGCTCCACAGATACGCAGTATTTT CASSFLAGGSTDTQYF
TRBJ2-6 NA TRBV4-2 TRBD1 TGTGCCAGCAGCCAAGTGTACCCGGGACAGGGCCAATCTGGGGCCAACGTCCTGACTTTC CASSQVYPGQGQSGANVLTF
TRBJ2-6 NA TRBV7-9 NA TGTGCCAGCAGCTCCGACAGGCCTTCTGGGGCCAACGTCCTGACTTTC CASSSDRPSGANVLTF
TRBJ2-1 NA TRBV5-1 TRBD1 TGCGCCAGCAGCGAGGGACAGGGGCAGTACAATGAGCAGTTCTTC CASSEGQGQYNEQFF
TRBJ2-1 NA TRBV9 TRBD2 TGTGCCAGCAGCGAAAGCGGGAGTGAACGAAATGAGCAGTTCTTC CASSESGSERNEQFF
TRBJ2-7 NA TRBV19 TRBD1 TGTGCCAGTAGCCCGGGACAGGGGTTCTACGAGCAGTACTTC CASSPGQGFYEQYF